This TCR beta chain is drawn from a study of cytomegalovirus exposure and HLA in healthy donors. Overall study results and limits: Most of the CMV-associated TCR beta chains (in a later analysis) appeared to be HLA-restricted. Across donors, most TCRs were seen rarely, yet some public ones were widespread. A later look showed TCR association rates differing by HLA locus, highest for DRB1 and lowest for HLA-C.

As to this clone: Its antigen is not identified.

This CDR3 has 15 amino acids. V lost 4 bases, J lost 3 bases, and 9 bases stayed unmatched. CDR1 SGDLS and CDR2 YYNGEE come from the germline V gene. PCR primers comprised 60 Vbeta and 13 Jbeta primers. Method: immunoSEQ multiplex PCR; TCRdb's copy keeps in-frame clones and lacks some. Among about 130,000 clones listed, about 81% were seen once. Sequencing was performed on PBMCs. This sequence joins TRBV9 and TRBJ1-1; 7 nucleotides line up with TRBD1. The TCR was taken from a woman aged 25 to 39 in good health and CMV-seronegative. Here the CDR3 DNA reads TGTGCCAGCAGCCCATTATCAACAGGGGACACTGAAGCTTTCTTT. It translates to CASSPLSTGDTEAFF. The full variable domain, rest sourced from reference TRBV9 and TRBJ1-1, is DSGVTQTPKHLITATGQRVTLRCSPRSGDLSVYWYQQSLDQGLQFLIQYYNGEERAKGNILERFSAQQFPDLHSELNLSSLELGDSALYFCASSPLSTGDTEAFFGQGTRLTVV.